A selection of T cell receptor beta chains follows, all from one sample in a study of T cell responses to AZD1222 COVID-19 vaccine. Produced via immunoSEQ multiplex PCR; TCRdb's table is partial and in-frame only. Among around 99,000 clones listed, approximately 91% were seen once. The sample here was peripheral blood, taken 28 days after the second AZD1222 dose. The receptors derive from an adult who received the AZD1222 COVID-19 vaccine. Each CDR3 is given with its conserved first and last residue. D genes are given only for firm matches. The size of a clone is reported for some rows only, either as once, few or many, or as a class for expanded clones.

CASRSQGSGNYGYTF	TGTGCCAGCAGATCACAGGGGAGTGGAAACTATGGCTACACCTTC	TRBD1	TRBV28	TRBJ1-2	.
CASSLQTVEQYF	TGCGCCAGCAGCCTCCAGACCGTCGAGCAGTACTTC	.	TRBV10-2	TRBJ2-7	.
CASSEATRGIEKLFF	TGTGCCAGCAGTGAAGCGACCAGGGGGATTGAAAAACTGTTTTTT	TRBD1	TRBV6-1	TRBJ1-4	.
CATARGRQETQYF	TGTGCCACCGCCAGGGGGCGTCAAGAGACCCAGTACTTC	TRBD1	TRBV19	TRBJ2-5	.
CASSTGLELAKNIQYF	TGTGCCAGTAGTACCGGCTTGGAACTAGCCAAAAACATTCAGTACTTC	.	TRBV19	TRBJ2-4	.
CASSEVLQGMSYEQYF	TGTGCCAGCAGTGAAGTACTTCAGGGGATGTCCTACGAGCAGTACTTC	.	TRBV2	TRBJ2-7	.
CASASESGANVLTF	TGTGCCAGCGCCTCGGAGTCTGGGGCCAACGTCCTGACTTTC	.	TRBV6-4	TRBJ2-6	.
CASSQAQGSPYEQYF	TGCGCCAGCAGCCAAGCCCAGGGTTCCCCCTACGAGCAGTACTTC	.	TRBV4-1	TRBJ2-7	.
CASSPAGRSRRNEQYF	TGTGCCAGCTCACCAGCCGGCCGGTCCCGGCGGAACGAGCAGTACTTC	.	TRBV18	TRBJ2-7	.
CASRGQLNEKLFF	TGTGCCAGCCGAGGACAGCTCAATGAAAAACTGTTTTTT	.	TRBV5-8	TRBJ1-4	.
CASSLSLGQGYGYTF	TGTGCCAGCAGTTTATCCCTCGGACAGGGCTATGGCTACACCTTC	TRBD1	TRBV27	TRBJ1-2	.
CASSRTADGTGETQYF	TGTGCCAGCAGTCGTACGGCCGACGGGACAGGAGAGACCCAGTACTTC	TRBD1	TRBV27	TRBJ2-5	once
CASSAQGTSYNEQFF	TGCGCCAGCAGCGCGCAGGGGACCTCCTACAATGAGCAGTTCTTC	.	TRBV5-1	TRBJ2-1	.
CASSLGRGGMEAFF	TGCGCCAGCAGCTTGGGTCGAGGAGGGATGGAGGCTTTCTTT	.	TRBV5-1	TRBJ1-1	.
CASRQQGLHQPQHF	TGTGCCAGTAGGCAACAGGGGCTCCATCAGCCCCAGCATTTT	TRBD1	TRBV19	TRBJ1-5	.
CASTLGTGGGRGYTF	TGTGCCAGCACCTTGGGTACAGGGGGCGGTCGTGGCTACACTTTC	TRBD1	TRBV28	TRBJ1-2	once
CASRATLNEQYF	TGCGCCAGCAGGGCTACCCTTAACGAGCAGTACTTC	.	TRBV4-1	TRBJ2-7	.